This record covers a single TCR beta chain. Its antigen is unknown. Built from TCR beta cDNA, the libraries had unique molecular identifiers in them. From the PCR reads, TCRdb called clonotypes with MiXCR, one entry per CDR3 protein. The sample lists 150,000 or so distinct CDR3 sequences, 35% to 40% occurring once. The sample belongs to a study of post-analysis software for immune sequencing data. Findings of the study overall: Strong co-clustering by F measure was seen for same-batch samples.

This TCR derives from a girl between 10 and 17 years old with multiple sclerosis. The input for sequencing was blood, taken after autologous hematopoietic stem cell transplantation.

The CDR3 DNA follows: TGTGCCAGCAGCACCCTACTAGCGGGAGAGGGAGAGACCCAGTACTTC. Amino acids: CASSTLLAGEGETQYF. V usage is TRBV4-2 and J usage is TRBJ2-5, with TRBD2 identical over 11 bases. Germline CDR1 and CDR2: LGHNA and YNFKEQ. The CDR3 totals 16 residues. V gave up 5 bases and J gave up 4 bases; unmatched junction bases: 9.